Detailed here is one T cell receptor (beta chain). Its antigen remains unknown. V shed 0 bases and J shed 3 bases, with 12 bases lying between them. This CDR3 has 15 residues. Germline V lookup: CDR1 MNHEY, CDR2 SVGAGI. This specimen comes from a study of cytomegalovirus exposure and HLA in healthy donors. Study-wide results and caveats: Later work associated over 15,000 TCR beta sequences with HLA alleles at 0.05 false discovery rate.

The PCR employed 60 Vbeta primers together with 13 Jbeta primers. Assay used: immunoSEQ multiplex PCR; TCRdb lists only in-frame clones, some missing. This table has approximately 110,000 clones, roughly 68% appearing once. The TCR was taken from a woman aged 25 to 39 in good health and CMV-seronegative. Sequencing was carried out using PBMCs. The rearrangement joins TRBV6-5 to TRBJ2-7; D is uncertain. The CDR3 DNA reads TGTGCCAGCAGTTACTCGAATACACAGTTCTACGAGCAGTACTTC. It yields the protein CASSYSNTQFYEQYF.